This T cell receptor (beta chain) was obtained from a study of shared clonotypes between healthy human individuals. Whole-study results and caveats: Estimated clonotype richness was generally higher in naive than memory subsets. Some clonotypes were shared by all four sorted-subset donors, while others were not shared. The non-shared ones had lower generation probabilities than the shared ones.

Sequenced by immunoSEQ multiplex PCR; TCRdb stores in-frame clones only, minus some. The data contain roughly 2.6 million clones, around nine tenths of them singletons. This clone appeared a single time. Its matching antigen is unknown. The donors were adults (healthy and HIV-negative) with no recent acute infections or vaccinations. Germline assignment: CDR1 MGHDK and CDR2 SYGVNS. This CDR3 comprises 16 residues. Trimming took off 1 base at V and 6 bases at J, with 18 bases between the two ends. V is TRBV25-1 and J is TRBJ1-2; D possibly corresponds to TRBD1 (5 bases). The TCR was taken from a man between 18 and 29 years old in good health. Sequencing input: naive CD4+ T cells sorted from blood. The subset here: CD45RA+ positively selected. For the CDR3, the DNA is TGTGCCAGCAGTGAATTAGGGGAGGTCGGGCGGGATGGCTACACCTTC. Protein: CASSELGEVGRDGYTF.